The 20 T cell receptor beta chains listed next were all sequenced from one sample in a study of identical twins. TCRdb independently ran MiXCR on the 5' RACE reads; one entry per CDR3 protein. Of approximately 490,000 distinct CDR3 sequences listed, about 20% were seen once; the top ten hold 0.48%. These records were also assigned to another study, of yellow fever vaccine responses in identical twins.

Sequences were obtained from CD4+ T cells sorted from blood. Receptor source: a woman between 18 and 29 years old in good health.

As DNA, the CDR3 is TGCAGCGTTGCCAGGGCGAACACTGAAGCTTTCTTT. As protein: CSVARANTEAFF. The chain employs TRBV29-1 and TRBJ1-1, with D possibly matching TRBD1 (5 bases). Per the germline V gene, CDR1 is SQVTM and CDR2 is ANQGSEA. V lost 4 bases and J lost 1, with 7 bases in between. CDR3 size: 12 residues.

The chain combines TRBV27 with TRBJ2-7; TRBD2 matches at 14 bases. Germline V gene data show CDR1 as MNHEY and CDR2 as SMNVEV (reference sequence). With V trimmed by 7 bases and J by 5 bases, 4 bases remained unmatched. There are 14 residues in the CDR3. The CDR3 loop reads CASKGLAGVDEQYF. In DNA, the CDR3 is TGTGCCAGCAAGGGACTAGCGGGAGTGGACGAGCAGTACTTC.

The chain couples TRBV7-9 to TRBJ2-2; 7 bases match TRBD2. The V and J ends lost 4 bases and 4 bases, in that order; junction bases with no gene match: 9. The CDR3 has 16 residues. CDR1 is SEHNR, CDR2 FQNEAQ, per germline (reference sequence). CDR3 nucleotides: TGTGCCAGCAGCTCGACTAGCCTGCGTGGCACCGGGGAGCTGTTTTTT. Protein: CASSSTSLRGTGELFF.

The chain combines TRBV6-5 with TRBJ2-2; a possible D gene is TRBD1 (5 bases). Germline V gene lookup returns CDR1 MNHEY and CDR2 SVGAGI. The CDR3 loop spans 15 amino acids. V was clipped by 4 bases and J by 1 base, with 10 bases between them. The CDR3 sequence is CASSSPQGNTGELFF. The CDR3 DNA is TGTGCCAGCAGTTCCCCCCAGGGGAACACCGGGGAGCTGTTTTTT.

The V gene is TRBV20-1, the J gene TRBJ2-3, with a weak D call TRBD1 (6 bases). The V end was cut by 5 bases, the J end by 6 bases, with 18 bases between. This CDR3 contains 14 residues. Germline V CDR1 and CDR2: DFQATT, SNEGSKA (reference sequence). The CDR3 bases are TGCAGTGCTCCCCAGCAGGGGTTCGTCGATACGCAGTATTTT. Protein: CSAPQQGFVDTQYF.

The chain is built from TRBV28 and TRBJ2-1; D may correspond to TRBD1 or TRBD2 (5 bases each). This CDR3 contains 14 residues. Germline CDR1 MDHEN, CDR2 SYDVKM. The ends were cut back, 7 bases at V and 4 bases at J, with 14 bases in the middle. CDR3 bases: TGTGCCAGCATGAGTGGGGGTATTTACAATGAGCAGTTCTTC. Its translation: CASMSGGIYNEQFF.

This clonotype showed up just a few times. The chain recombines TRBV24-1 with TRBJ2-3, with TRBD2 matching over 13 bases. The CDR3 sequence is 17 residues long. V lost 4 bases and J lost 5; bases outside the gene matches: 8. Germline-derived CDR1 and CDR2 are KGHDR and SFDVKD. CDR3 bases: TGTGCCACCAGTGACTCGGGACTAGCGGGGCCACGAGATACGCAGTATTTT. This translates into CATSDSGLAGPRDTQYF.

The CDR3 coding sequence is TGCAGTGCTAGCCCGACTAGCGGGAGCGGAGGGACCCAGTACTTC. Its protein product is CSASPTSGSGGTQYF. The V call is TRBV20-1, the J call TRBJ2-5; 12 bases line up with TRBD2. V trimming: 3 bases; J trimming: 7 bases; junction bases outside the gene matches: 9. The germline gives CDR1 DFQATT, CDR2 SNEGSKA (reference sequence). The CDR3 is 15 residues long.

DNA of the CDR3: TGTGCCAGCGAGCGGTCTGTTTACGAGCAGTACGTC. The encoded protein is CASERSVYEQYV. This chain links TRBV2 with TRBJ2-7, with D possibly being TRBD2 (5 bases). This CDR3 is 12 amino acids long. Trimming shortened V by 8 bases and J by 4 bases, and 12 bases separated the two germline ends. Germline V CDR1 and CDR2: SNHLY, FYNNEI.

This clonotype was detected a few times. The gene calls are TRBV28 and TRBJ2-7; 7 bases fit TRBD1. The CDR3 runs to 15 residues. Germline V gene sequence: CDR1 MDHEN, CDR2 SYDVKM. Trimming removed 6 bases from V and 0 bases from J; junction bases left unmatched: 8. This CDR3 is CASSPARGTSYEQYV. CDR3 sequence (DNA): TGTGCCAGCAGCCCCGCCAGGGGGACCTCCTACGAGCAGTACGTC.

The genes are TRBV21-1 and TRBJ2-7; the table's D gene call, TRBD2, was not cross checked with the DNA. TRBV21-1 is classified as a pseudogene. The CDR3 contains 15 residues. CDR3 amino acids: CASSPTGWEGYEQYF. The CDR3 DNA sequence: TGTGCCAGCAGCCCGACGGGCTGGGAGGGCTACGAGCAGTACTTC.

The genes are TRBV27 and TRBJ2-2; 8 bases line up with TRBD2. Germline V gene sequence: CDR1 MNHEY, CDR2 SMNVEV (reference sequence). This CDR3 has 15 residues. Losses at the gene ends were 4 bases for V and 1 base for J; bases not matched to a gene: 2. CDR3 loop: CASSSAGGNTGELFF. The CDR3 DNA is TGTGCCAGCAGTTCCGCGGGGGGGAACACCGGGGAGCTGTTTTTT.

This clonotype has more than one count but fewer than ten. V is TRBV20-1 and J is TRBJ2-5, with D uncertain. This CDR3 region has 14 residues. V gave up 2 bases and J gave up 1 base, with 11 bases separating them. The germline V gene encodes CDR1 DFQATT and CDR2 SNEGSKA (reference sequence). Here the CDR3 reads CSARLGRLQETQYF. CDR3 nucleotide sequence: TGCAGTGCTAGACTCGGGCGTCTCCAAGAGACCCAGTACTTC.

CDR3 bases: TGTGCCAGCACTCTGGGACAGGTCTACGAGCAGTACTTC. The encoded protein is CASTLGQVYEQYF. The V and J genes are TRBV5-8 and TRBJ2-7, with 8 nucleotides matching TRBD1. CDR3 length: 13 residues. The V gene end was trimmed by 6 bases and the J gene end by 3 bases; junction bases not matched to a gene: 5. The germline CDR1 and CDR2 sequences are SGHTS and YDEGEE.

This clonotype was seen only a few times. The chain links TRBV27 to TRBJ2-1; tentative D call: TRBD2 (6 bases). Germline lookup yields CDR1 MNHEY and CDR2 SMNVEV (reference sequence). V lost 6 bases and J 5 bases, leaving 11 bases between the germline ends. The CDR3 is 13 residues long. The CDR3 reads CASRGDLNNEQFF. CDR3 bases: TGTGCCAGCAGGGGGGACTTAAACAATGAGCAGTTCTTC.

The chain links TRBV12-3 or TRBV12-4 to TRBJ2-7, with TRBD2 identical over 12 bases. The CDR3 is made up of 16 amino acids. With V trimmed by 6 bases and J by 2 bases, 8 bases remained unmatched. The CDR3 loop reads CASSRGLAGTTYEQYF. The CDR3 bases are TGTGCCAGCAGCCGCGGACTAGCGGGGACAACCTACGAGCAGTACTTC.

The chain couples TRBV20-1 to TRBJ2-2; 10 bases fit TRBD2. J gave up 6 bases and V 3 bases, and 13 bases lay outside the gene matches. This CDR3 spans 17 amino acids. CDR1 is DFQATT, CDR2 SNEGSKA, per germline (reference sequence). CDR3 loop: CSASNSAGTSDAGELFF. The CDR3 DNA reads as TGCAGTGCTAGTAATTCTGCGGGGACTAGCGATGCCGGGGAGCTGTTTTTT.

The chain joins TRBV2 to TRBJ1-6, with 7 nucleotides matching TRBD1. Germline CDR1 reads SNHLY; CDR2 reads FYNNEI. Unmatched junction bases numbered 6, after V lost 6 bases and J lost 7 bases. The CDR3 loop spans 14 amino acids. DNA for the CDR3: TGTGCCAGCAGAGACAGGGTGGAGAATTCACCCCTCCACTTT. Encoded protein: CASRDRVENSPLHF.

The chain uses TRBV6-5 and TRBJ2-2; 7 nucleotides line up with TRBD2. V lost 0 bases and J lost 6; bases outside the gene matches: 10. The CDR3 covers 17 residues. Per the germline V gene, CDR1 is MNHEY and CDR2 is SVGAGI. CDR3 in amino acids: CASSYSTTSKGPGELFF. The DNA of the CDR3 is TGTGCCAGCAGTTACTCGACGACTAGCAAGGGTCCCGGGGAGCTGTTTTTT.

Only a few counts were recorded for this clonotype. The chain couples TRBV5-1 to TRBJ2-7, with TRBD1 as a possible D gene (6 bases). Germline CDR1 reads SGHRS; CDR2 reads YFSETQ. The CDR3 consists of 14 residues. V was trimmed by 2 bases and J by 4 bases, leaving 13 bases between them. The CDR3 DNA sequence: TGCGCCAGCAGCTTCCTACGGGACAAATACGAGCAGTACTTC. Encoded protein: CASSFLRDKYEQYF.